This T cell receptor beta chain was profiled in a study of T-cell memory formation after mild COVID-19. Study overall: The two donors had largely donor-specific TCR clusters. Findings and limits, study-wide: Of the contracting clones, CD4+ ones lay mainly in CM and EM, and CD8+ ones in EMRA.

J gave up 4 bases and V 2 bases, and 2 bases lay outside the gene matches. Germline V lookup: CDR1 MGHDK, CDR2 SYGVNS. This CDR3 region has 14 residues. TCRdb used MiXCR to reprocess the 5' RACE reads, holding one entry per CDR3 protein. The sample lists 250,000 to 350,000 distinct CDR3 sequences; roughly 15% were seen once. As regards this clonotype: The antigen is undetermined.

The chain couples TRBV25-1 to TRBJ1-2; 9 bases fit TRBD1. Sequencing was carried out using PBMCs or a T cell subset sorted from them (not recorded which). This clonotype originated in a man in his late teens or twenties who had mild COVID-19 (a few samples of this study predate the infection). Cell type and time point are not known. DNA of the CDR3: TGTGCCAGCAGTGAACCGGGACAGGGCTATGGCTACACCTTC. Amino acid sequence: CASSEPGQGYGYTF.